The subject of this entry is one T cell receptor (beta chain). Only in-frame clones appear in the TCRdb table, and some are missing; sequencing was by immunoSEQ multiplex PCR. The sample includes hundreds of thousands of clones, roughly 90% of them seen just once. This record comes from a study of blood T cell repertoires in COVID-19. At the level of the study: PBMCs, B-cell-depleted T cells, or T cells provided the cDNA or gDNA that made up the material.

The receptor was isolated from a human donor in a cohort sampled during active COVID-19. Sample: peripheral blood.

The CDR3 loop reads CASSYLTGVDTEAFF. The DNA of the CDR3 is TGTGCCAGCAGTTACTTGACAGGGGTGGACACTGAAGCTTTCTTT. The chain has TRBV6-2 or TRBV6-3 and TRBJ1-1, with 8 bases matching TRBD1. The V gene's germline CDR1 is MNHEY and CDR2 SVGEGT. The CDR3 runs 15 residues. J gave up 3 bases and V 1 base, and 4 bases lay outside the gene matches.